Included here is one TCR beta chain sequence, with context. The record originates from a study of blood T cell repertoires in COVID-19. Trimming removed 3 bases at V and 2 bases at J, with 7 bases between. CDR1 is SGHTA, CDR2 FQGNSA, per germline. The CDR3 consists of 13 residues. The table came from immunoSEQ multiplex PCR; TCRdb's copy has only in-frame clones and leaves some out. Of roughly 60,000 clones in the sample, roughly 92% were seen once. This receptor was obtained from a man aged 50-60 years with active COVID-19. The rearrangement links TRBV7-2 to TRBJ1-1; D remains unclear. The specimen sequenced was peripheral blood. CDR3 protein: CASSFYRNTEAFF. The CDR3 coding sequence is TGTGCCAGCAGCTTCTACAGAAACACTGAAGCTTTCTTT.